The rows below give T cell receptor beta chains drawn from one sample of a study of OX40 agonist ivuxolimab in advanced cancers. Clones were sequenced by immunoSEQ multiplex PCR, and TCRdb holds only the in-frame ones, with some missing. The data contain around 41,000 clones, about 87% of them singletons. The sample here was CD4+ or CD8+ T cells sorted from blood, taken in a trial of the OX40 agonist ivuxolimab. These receptors all come from an adult with an advanced solid tumor such as melanoma, head and neck, liver or kidney cancer. Both conserved end residues are part of each CDR3. Fields, in order: D gene, V gene, clone size, J gene, CDR3 protein, CDR3 DNA. A D gene is named only where the DNA matches it firmly. The listing skips clone size in some rows; elsewhere it reads once, few, many or a size class.

TRBD2	TRBV7-6	-	TRBJ2-3	CASSPRAGAGTDTQYF	TGTGCCAGCAGCCCCCGAGCGGGAGCGGGCACAGATACGCAGTATTTT
-	TRBV18	few	TRBJ1-1	CASSAQGKNTEAFF	TGTGCCAGCTCAGCCCAGGGAAAGAACACTGAAGCTTTCTTT
TRBD1	TRBV16	-	TRBJ1-2	CASRPGTGGAGWTHGYTF	TGTGCCAGCAGACCCGGGACAGGGGGCGCGGGGTGGACTCATGGCTACACCTTC
-	TRBV30	-	TRBJ2-1	CAWSVLGMNEQFF	TGTGCCTGGAGTGTGTTGGGAATGAATGAGCAGTTCTTC
-	TRBV10-1	-	TRBJ2-2	CASSRLEDGELFF	TGCGCCAGCAGTCGTCTGGAAGACGGGGAGCTGTTTTTT
TRBD1	TRBV6-5	-	TRBJ2-1	CASSRRRDRGGEQFF	TGTGCCAGCAGCCGCCGGCGGGACAGGGGTGGTGAGCAGTTCTTC
-	TRBV5-1	-	TRBJ2-2	CASSLAVGEAGELFF	TGCGCCAGCAGCTTGGCCGTAGGGGAAGCCGGGGAGCTGTTTTTT
TRBD1	TRBV28	-	TRBJ2-1	CASSSHTGGKNEQFF	TGTGCCAGCAGCTCCCACACAGGGGGTAAAAATGAGCAGTTCTTC
-	TRBV5-1	-	TRBJ2-7	CASTKESSYEQYF	TGCGCCAGCACGAAGGAGTCGTCCTACGAGCAGTACTTC
TRBD1	TRBV5-1	-	TRBJ2-5	CASRLGQGKETQYF	TGCGCCAGCAGGTTGGGACAGGGGAAAGAGACCCAGTACTTC
-	TRBV28	-	TRBJ2-7	CASSAGPYEQYF	TGTGCCAGCAGCGCCGGGCCCTACGAGCAGTACTTC
-	TRBV28	-	TRBJ1-5	CASTDRGGYSNQPQHF	TGTGCCAGCACGGACAGAGGGGGGTATAGCAATCAGCCCCAGCATTTT
-	TRBV19	-	TRBJ2-5	CASSIYAGETQYF	TGTGCCAGTAGTATCTATGCAGGAGAGACCCAGTACTTC
-	TRBV27	-	TRBJ2-7	CASRPGGRILTYEQYF	TGTGCCAGCAGACCTGGGGGACGGATCCTTACCTACGAGCAGTACTTC
-	TRBV28	-	TRBJ1-2	CASSPLGGYTF	TGTGCCAGCAGCCCCCTCGGTGGCTACACCTTC
-	TRBV14	-	TRBJ1-1	CASSQVPIRAEAFF	TGTGCCAGCAGCCAAGTCCCTATCAGGGCTGAAGCTTTCTTT
-	TRBV18	-	TRBJ1-1	CASSPGRYSEAFF	TGTGCCAGCTCACCGGGACGTTACTCTGAAGCTTTCTTT
-	TRBV29-1	-	TRBJ1-2	CSVGSPPVDNGYTF	TGCAGCGTTGGCAGCCCCCCAGTCGATAATGGCTACACCTTC
-	TRBV5-1	-	TRBJ2-4	CASSLGQAKENIQYF	TGCGCCAGCAGCTTGGGACAGGCGAAAGAAAACATTCAGTACTTC
-	TRBV2	-	TRBJ1-1	CASAARFGNTEAFF	TGTGCCAGCGCCGCTCGTTTCGGGAACACTGAAGCTTTCTTT
-	TRBV13	once	TRBJ2-3	CASSLQRRAQRTDTQYF	TGTGCCAGCAGCTTACAAAGACGGGCCCAACGCACAGATACGCAGTATTTT
TRBD1	TRBV28	-	TRBJ1-2	CASSATGEIRYTF	TGTGCCAGCAGTGCTACAGGGGAAATTCGCTACACCTTC
TRBD1	TRBV19	-	TRBJ1-1	CASRLDRERAFF	TGTGCCAGTAGGTTGGACAGGGAGAGAGCTTTCTTT
TRBD2	TRBV6-5	-	TRBJ2-2	CASRAGGYTGELFF	TGTGCCAGCAGAGCGGGAGGGTACACCGGGGAGCTGTTTTTT
-	TRBV11-2	once	TRBJ1-3	CASSSPSINVGNTIYF	TGTGCCAGCAGCTCCCCTTCCATCAATGTTGGAAACACCATATATTTT
TRBD1	TRBV27	-	TRBJ1-5	CASSPDRGNNQPQHF	TGTGCCAGCAGTCCCGACAGGGGCAACAATCAGCCCCAGCATTTT
TRBD1	TRBV7-9	-	TRBJ2-7	CASSHGTGGAYEQYF	TGTGCCAGCAGCCACGGGACAGGGGGCGCATACGAGCAGTACTTC
-	TRBV21-1	-	TRBJ2-7	CASSDTNGTDYEQYF	TGTGCCAGCAGCGACACCAACGGGACAGACTACGAGCAGTACTTC
-	TRBV5-1	-	TRBJ2-7	CASSADGAYEQYF	TGCGCCAGCAGCGCGGACGGCGCCTACGAGCAGTACTTC
TRBD1	TRBV30	-	TRBJ1-1	CAWAGQGVLEAFF	TGTGCCTGGGCGGGACAGGGCGTACTTGAAGCTTTCTTT
-	TRBV11-2	-	TRBJ2-3	CASSPGMGPSTDTQYF	TGTGCCAGCAGCCCAGGTATGGGACCCAGCACAGATACGCAGTATTTT
-	TRBV7-2	-	TRBJ1-5	CASSLMGQPQHF	TGTGCCAGCAGCTTAATGGGTCAGCCCCAGCATTTT
-	TRBV28	-	TRBJ1-5	CASSLETGNNQPQHF	TGTGCCAGCAGTTTAGAAACAGGAAACAATCAGCCCCAGCATTTT
-	TRBV28	-	TRBJ1-5	CASSLFGGSNQPQHF	TGTGCCAGCAGTTTATTCGGGGGTAGCAATCAGCCCCAGCATTTT
TRBD1	TRBV6-6	-	TRBJ1-3	CASSHRTGGNTIYF	TGTGCCAGCAGCCACCGGACAGGCGGAAACACCATATATTTT
-	TRBV5-1	-	TRBJ2-2	CASSPGSLANTGELFF	TGCGCCAGCAGCCCAGGATCGTTAGCGAACACCGGGGAGCTGTTTTTT
TRBD2	TRBV7-9	-	TRBJ2-7	CASTPTSGRESSYEQYF	TGTGCCAGCACTCCCACTAGCGGGAGGGAGAGCTCCTACGAGCAGTACTTC
TRBD1	TRBV7-8	-	TRBJ2-7	CASSLGDRGYEQYF	TGTGCCAGCAGCTTAGGGGACAGGGGTTACGAGCAGTACTTC
TRBD2	TRBV7-9	-	TRBJ2-1	CASSLASLAGGEQFF	TGTGCCAGCAGCTTAGCTTCCCTAGCGGGGGGTGAGCAGTTCTTC
-	TRBV28	-	TRBJ2-3	CASSLSVDTQYF	TGTGCCAGCAGTCTCTCGGTTGATACGCAGTATTTT
-	TRBV6-5	large	TRBJ1-1	CASSYGGQAEAFF	TGTGCCAGCAGTTACGGGGGTCAGGCGGAAGCTTTCTTT
-	TRBV19	-	TRBJ1-5	CASSIEGTQTQPQHF	TGTGCCAGTAGTATAGAGGGGACGCAGACTCAGCCCCAGCATTTT
-	TRBV6-5	few	TRBJ2-7	CASSYTTSYEQYF	TGTGCCAGCAGTTATACGACTAGCTACGAGCAGTACTTC
-	TRBV9	-	TRBJ1-2	CASSPAGANYGYTF	TGTGCCAGCAGCCCCGCAGGGGCTAACTATGGCTACACCTTC
TRBD1	TRBV4-1	once	TRBJ2-1	CASSPLTGQDNEQFF	TGCGCCAGCAGCCCCCTAACGGGACAGGACAATGAGCAGTTCTTC
-	TRBV19	-	TRBJ1-4	CASSKAATNEKLFF	TGTGCCAGTAGTAAGGCAGCGACTAATGAAAAACTGTTTTTT
TRBD1	TRBV28	-	TRBJ2-7	CASSSAGQGAHEQYF	TGTGCCAGCAGCTCCGCGGGACAGGGGGCTCACGAGCAGTACTTC
-	TRBV28	-	TRBJ2-3	CASSSPIGDTDTQYF	TGTGCCAGCAGTTCCCCTATCGGGGACACAGATACGCAGTATTTT
-	TRBV11-2	-	TRBJ1-1	CASSLGVVMNTEAFF	TGTGCCAGCAGCTTAGGGGTCGTTATGAACACTGAAGCTTTCTTT
-	TRBV5-5	-	TRBJ1-1	CASTLGPSARGDTEAFF	TGTGCCAGCACTCTGGGTCCATCGGCCCGGGGGGACACTGAAGCTTTCTTT
TRBD2	TRBV13	-	TRBJ2-1	CASSPTTSGYNEQFF	TGTGCCAGCAGCCCAACGACTAGCGGGTACAATGAGCAGTTCTTC
-	TRBV29-1	medium-sized	TRBJ1-1	CSVLSGVATEAFF	TGCAGCGTTCTCTCAGGGGTGGCCACTGAAGCTTTCTTT